The 23 T cell receptor beta chains below come from one sample, sequenced in a study of T cells in Graves' hyperthyroidism and ophthalmopathy. It was RNA transcripts that yielded the amplified TCR beta CDR3 regions. With the HTBI primer set, the TCR CDR3 went through a first round of RT-PCR. TCRdb itself ran the multiplex PCR reads through MiXCR, one entry per CDR3 protein. The table records 200,000 to 250,000 distinct CDR3 sequences, about a sixth of them present only once. The specimen was blood. These receptor sequences come from a woman aged 50 to 60 with Graves' hyperthyroidism.

This rearrangement joins TRBV19 to TRBJ1-2; D is uncertain. The germline V and J ends were trimmed by 3 bases and 4 bases, with 21 bases remaining between them. Per germline, CDR1 LNHDA and CDR2 SQIVND (reference sequence). The CDR3 length is 17 residues. This CDR3 is CASSMHISSSLFYGYTF. The CDR3 DNA reads TGTGCCAGTAGTATGCACATTTCATCTTCTTTATTCTATGGCTACACCTTC. Full variable domain (missing parts from reference TRBV19 and TRBJ1-2): DGGITQSPKYLFRKEGQNVTLSCEQNLNHDAMYWYRQDPGQGLRLIYYSQIVNDFQKGDIAEGYSVSREKKESFPLTVTSAQKNPTAFYLCASSMHISSSLFYGYTFGSGTRLTVV.

The chain is built from TRBV28 and TRBJ2-7; 7 bases agree with TRBD1. Germline V CDR1 and CDR2: MDHEN, SYDVKM. The CDR3 extends over 14 amino acids. The junction had 10 bases not matched to a gene; V was cut back by 6 bases and J by 5 bases. This CDR3 reads CASSPGQERNEQYF. CDR3 nucleotide sequence: TGTGCCAGCAGCCCCGGACAGGAGCGGAACGAGCAGTACTTC. Filled out from reference TRBV28 and TRBJ2-7, the complete variable domain reads DVKVTQSSRYLVKRTGEKVFLECVQDMDHENMFWYRQDPGLGLRLIYFSYDVKMKEKGDIPEGYSVSREKKERFSLILESASTNQTSMYLCASSPGQERNEQYFGPGTRLTVT.

This clonotype was detected only a few times. This chain connects TRBV12-3 or TRBV12-4 to TRBJ2-6, with a tentative D call TRBD1 (6 bases). The V end was cut by 5 bases, the J end by 2 bases, with 13 bases between. This CDR3 has 16 residues. The CDR3 protein is CASSASRGAGANVLTF. CDR3 sequence (DNA): TGTGCCAGCAGTGCCTCCAGGGGCGCTGGGGCCAACGTCCTGACTTTC.

The rearrangement links TRBV28 to TRBJ1-1; no definite D call. CDR3 size: 14 residues. Germline V gene lookup returns CDR1 MDHEN and CDR2 SYDVKM. Deletions cut 4 bases from V and 5 bases from J, with 14 bases between. CDR3 DNA: TGTGCCAGCAGTTCCTTTGCCGGTGCGACTGAAGCTTTCTTT. It yields the protein CASSSFAGATEAFF.

The table lists this clonotype with many counts. The chain carries TRBV4-1 and TRBJ2-7; 10 bases are shared with TRBD1. This CDR3 region has 14 residues. V shed 2 bases and J 5 bases; nucleotides not matched to a gene: 3. In germline, CDR1 is MGHRA, CDR2 YSYEKL. The CDR3 loop reads CASSQRQGADEQYF. DNA for the CDR3: TGCGCCAGCAGCCAACGACAGGGGGCGGACGAGCAGTACTTC.

The J gene is TRBJ2-3, the V gene TRBV19; 7 bases fit TRBD2. The CDR3 runs 15 residues. The ends lost 3 bases at V and 2 bases at J; junction bases unmatched: 5. Germline assignment: CDR1 LNHDA and CDR2 SQIVND (reference sequence). The CDR3 loop is CASSIWSGATDTQYF. The DNA for the CDR3 is TGTGCCAGTAGTATCTGGAGCGGGGCCACAGATACGCAGTATTTT.

As regards this clonotype: This may be a read error, as it is one base from a much larger clone. This chain connects TRBV7-9 to TRBJ1-4; D is perhaps TRBD1 (5 bases). CDR1 is SEHNR and CDR2 is FQNEAQ in the germline V gene (reference sequence). The CDR3 consists of 15 residues. The CDR3: CASSRVGSQGEELFF. CDR3 nucleotides: TGTGCCAGCAGCAGAGTAGGCAGTCAGGGTGAAGAACTGTTTTTT.

This clonotype was counted at least ten times. V and J are TRBV27 and TRBJ2-5; the match to TRBD2 covers 11 bases. The germline CDR1 and CDR2 sequences are MNHEY and SMNVEV (reference sequence). This CDR3 spans 15 amino acids. V shed 3 bases, J shed 1 base, and the junction held 1 base outside the gene matches. This CDR3 reads CASSLGLAAQETQYF. CDR3 nucleotide sequence: TGTGCCAGCAGTTTGGGACTAGCGGCCCAAGAGACCCAGTACTTC.

This clonotype occurred many times. This chain uses TRBV18 with TRBJ1-1, with D unresolved. The V gene lost 2 bases and the J gene lost 2 bases, with 9 bases spanning the gap. Germline-derived CDR1 and CDR2 are KGHSH and LQKENI. The CDR3 extends over 14 amino acids. The CDR3 here is CASSPTLSNTEAFF. DNA for the CDR3: TGTGCCAGCTCACCAACACTTTCAAACACTGAAGCTTTCTTT.

Worth noting for this clonotype: A single base separates this from a much larger clone, so it may be a read error. The chain has TRBV3-1 and TRBJ2-5, with 7 positions matching TRBD1. The germline gives CDR1 LGHDT, CDR2 YNNKEL (reference sequence). The CDR3 runs to 15 residues. CDR3: CASSPGQAEIETQCF. The DNA for the CDR3 is TGTGCCAGCAGTCCCGGACAGGCTGAAATAGAGACCCAGTGCTTC.

In this sample, this clonotype turned up many times. The chain carries TRBV7-6 and TRBJ2-1, with 9 bases lining up with TRBD2. Germline lookup yields CDR1 SGHVS and CDR2 FNYEAQ. The CDR3 spans 15 residues. V dropped 4 bases and J dropped 8; count of bases not matched to a gene: 9. Here the CDR3 reads CASSSSGNWLDEQFF. DNA of the CDR3: TGTGCCAGCAGCTCTAGCGGGAATTGGCTGGATGAGCAGTTCTTC.

This clonotype was picked up many times. The chain employs TRBV29-1 and TRBJ1-1, with 9 bases that match TRBD1. The CDR3 totals 13 residues. Germline CDR1 reads SQVTM; CDR2 reads ANQGSEA. The junction had 8 bases not matched to a gene; V was cut back by 6 bases and J by 6 bases. CDR3 in DNA: TGCAGCGTGCGACCGGGACAGGGAGCTGAAGCTTTCTTT. Its protein is CSVRPGQGAEAFF. Full variable domain (rest looked up from reference TRBV29-1 and TRBJ1-1): SAVISQKPSRDICQRGTSLTIQCQVDSQVTMMFWYRQQPGQSLTLIATANQGSEATYESGFVIDKFPISRPNLTFSTLTVSNMSPEDSSIYLCSVRPGQGAEAFFGQGTRLTVV.

This sequence joins TRBV7-9 and TRBJ2-5; 7 nucleotides agree with TRBD1. The CDR3 contains 14 residues. Germline-derived CDR1 and CDR2 are SEHNR and FQNEAQ (reference sequence). V gave up 4 bases and J gave up 3 bases; unmatched junction bases: 5. The CDR3 here is CASSSDRVKETQYF. In nucleotides, the CDR3 is TGTGCCAGCAGCTCCGACAGGGTAAAAGAGACCCAGTACTTC.

The chain combines TRBV6-1 with TRBJ2-7, with D perhaps being TRBD1 or TRBD2 (5 bases each). Trimming cost V 6 bases and J 4 bases, with 16 bases left between them. This CDR3 contains 14 residues. Germline loops: CDR1 MNHNS, CDR2 SASEGT. CDR3: CASSRGDLSYEQYF. The CDR3 DNA reads TGTGCCAGCAGCCGAGGGGACCTATCTTACGAGCAGTACTTC.

The chain joins TRBV12-3 or TRBV12-4 to TRBJ1-5, with D unresolved. This CDR3 is built from 14 residues. The V gene lost 3 bases and the J gene lost 5 bases, with 11 bases spanning the gap. The CDR3: CASSFGRMYQPQHF. The DNA for the CDR3 is TGTGCCAGCAGTTTTGGACGGATGTATCAGCCCCAGCATTTT.

This clonotype was seen a handful of times. The chain combines TRBV24-1 with TRBJ2-3; TRBD2 matches at 14 bases. From germline, CDR1 is KGHDR and CDR2 SFDVKD. Germline trimming cut 12 bases from V and 5 bases from J; bases unmatched to any gene: 6. The CDR3 contains 14 residues. The CDR3: CAVGTSGSRDTQYF. CDR3 coding DNA: TGTGCCGTGGGGACTAGCGGGAGTAGAGATACGCAGTATTTT.

This clonotype came up many times. The CDR3 bases are TGTGCCAGCAGCTTACAGGGGACGGAGACCCAGTACTTC. It translates to CASSLQGTETQYF. This chain connects TRBV13 to TRBJ2-5; D may be TRBD1 (6 bases). V was cut by 2 bases and J by 5 bases, with 9 bases left in between. This CDR3 is built from 13 residues. Looked up from germline, CDR1 is PRHDT and CDR2 is FYEKMQ (reference sequence).

This chain uses TRBV20-1 with TRBJ2-7; weak D call: TRBD2 (5 bases). V was clipped by 0 bases and J by 4 bases, with 13 bases between them. Per germline, CDR1 DFQATT and CDR2 SNEGSKA (reference sequence). The CDR3 contains 14 residues. The CDR3 bases are TGCAGTGCTAGAGATCCGGGGTTCTCTTACGAGCAGTACTTC. Translating gives CSARDPGFSYEQYF.

At least ten counts were recorded for this clonotype. V is TRBV12-3 or TRBV12-4 and J is TRBJ2-1, with 11 bases that match TRBD2. The CDR3 runs 16 residues. Trimming removed 5 bases from V and 7 bases from J; junction bases left unmatched: 10. In DNA, the CDR3 is TGTGCCAGCAGTGTGGGAACTAGCGGGAGAGGAAATGAGCAGTTCTTC. Translated, it gives CASSVGTSGRGNEQFF.

This clonotype was counted many times. The CDR3 region is CASTSTGPNTEAFF. The CDR3 DNA is TGTGCCAGCACTTCAACCGGGCCGAACACTGAAGCTTTCTTT. This chain uses TRBV11-3 with TRBJ1-1; no clear D. Germline V gene sequence: CDR1 SGHNT, CDR2 YENEEA. Trimming stripped 7 bases from V and 1 base from J, with 13 bases between. The CDR3 extends over 14 amino acids. Combining the CDR3 with reference TRBV11-3 and TRBJ1-1 gives the whole variable domain EAGVVQSPRYKIIEKKQPVAFWCNPISGHNTLYWYLQNLGQGPELLIRYENEEAVDDSQLPKDRFSAERLKGVDSTLKIQPAELGDSAVYLCASTSTGPNTEAFFGQGTRLTVV.

This clonotype has more than one count but fewer than ten. The chain carries TRBV29-1 and TRBJ2-5, with D unresolved. Germline loops: CDR1 SQVTM, CDR2 ANQGSEA. This CDR3 comprises 10 residues. V was trimmed by 7 bases and J by 4 bases, leaving 7 bases between them. CDR3 bases: TGCAGCGCCCGCATAGAGACCCAGTACTTC. Its protein is CSARIETQYF.

This clonotype has a count of ten or more. The chain carries TRBV5-1 and TRBJ2-2; maybe TRBD2 (6 bases). Germline CDR1 and CDR2: SGHRS and YFSETQ. The ends were cut back, 6 bases at V and 4 bases at J, with 22 bases in the middle. This CDR3 has 17 amino acids. The CDR3 region has the DNA TGCGCCAGCAAGTACGGGGCTGTGCGGGATGGCACCGGGGAGCTGTTTTTT. Its translation is CASKYGAVRDGTGELFF. Complete variable domain (other parts from reference TRBV5-1 and TRBJ2-2): KAGVTQTPRYLIKTRGQQVTLSCSPISGHRSVSWYQQTPGQGLQFLFEYFSETQRNKGNFPGRFSGRQFSNSRSEMNVSTLELGDSALYLCASKYGAVRDGTGELFFGEGSRLTVL.

This clonotype was picked up many times. V and J are TRBV20-1 and TRBJ2-2, with D tentatively TRBD1 or TRBD2 (5 bases each). From germline, CDR1 is DFQATT and CDR2 SNEGSKA (reference sequence). The CDR3 contains 16 residues. V lost 6 bases to trimming and J lost 5 bases, with 22 bases between them. Here the CDR3 reads CSAQPPGAFVTGELFF. DNA of the CDR3: TGCAGTGCCCAACCCCCCGGGGCATTCGTGACCGGGGAGCTGTTTTTT.